The 26 T cell receptor beta chains presented below share a single source sample, sequenced in a study of blood T cell repertoires in COVID-19. Generated by immunoSEQ multiplex PCR, the TCRdb table keeps only in-frame clones and is missing some. The sample includes roughly 240,000 clones, roughly 90% of them seen just once. Material: PBMCs or T cells enriched from blood (not recorded which). The receptors originated from a woman aged 30 to 39 with acute COVID-19.

The chain joins TRBV5-1 to TRBJ2-1; 8 nucleotides line up with TRBD1. V shed 1 base and J 6 bases; nucleotides not matched to a gene: 3. Germline CDR1 reads SGHRS; CDR2 reads YFSETQ. The CDR3 sequence is 14 residues long. CDR3 loop: CASSLIGQGNEQFF. The CDR3 nucleotides are TGCGCCAGCAGCTTGATCGGACAGGGCAATGAGCAGTTCTTC.

The chain uses TRBV18 and TRBJ2-3; a possible D gene is TRBD2 (5 bases). CDR1 is KGHSH and CDR2 is LQKENI in the germline V gene. There are 16 residues in the CDR3. Trimming took off 2 bases at V and 2 bases at J, with 14 bases between the two ends. CDR3 protein: CASSPNARADTDTQYF. In DNA form, the CDR3 reads TGTGCCAGCTCACCAAACGCGAGGGCAGACACAGATACGCAGTATTTT.

The chain has TRBV13 and TRBJ1-1; 10 positions agree with TRBD1. Germline CDR1 and CDR2: PRHDT and FYEKMQ (reference sequence). J lost 4 bases, V lost 0 bases, and 2 bases had no gene match. This CDR3 has 15 residues. The CDR3 here is CASSLGRQGATEAFF. The CDR3 DNA follows: TGTGCCAGCAGCTTAGGCCGACAGGGGGCCACTGAAGCTTTCTTT.

The chain combines TRBV4-3 with TRBJ2-6, with a possible D match to TRBD1 (5 bases). Germline lookup yields CDR1 LGHNA and CDR2 YSLEER. The CDR3 is made up of 16 amino acids. V lost 3 bases to trimming and J lost 1 base, with 10 bases between them. DNA of the CDR3: TGCGCCAGCAGCCAGTCAGGGTGGTCTGGGGCCAACGTCCTGACTTTC. Translation gives CASSQSGWSGANVLTF.

V and J are TRBV7-8 and TRBJ1-4; tentative D call: TRBD1 (5 bases). There are 15 residues in the CDR3. V lost 5 bases, J lost 4 bases, and 14 bases lay in between. Germline loops: CDR1 SGHVS, CDR2 FQNEAQ. CDR3: CASSIQGFINEKLFF. For the CDR3, the DNA is TGTGCCAGCAGCATCCAGGGTTTTATTAATGAAAAACTGTTTTTT.

The chain has TRBV6-5 and TRBJ1-2, with D possibly matching TRBD1 (6 bases). The V and J ends lost 5 bases and 5 bases respectively, with 12 bases between them. Germline V CDR1 and CDR2: MNHEY, SVGAGI. This CDR3 is built from 13 residues. CDR3 bases: TGTGCCAGCAGTCACAGGGAATTGTATGGCTACACCTTC. Translating it yields CASSHRELYGYTF.

The genes are TRBV5-1 and TRBJ2-7; D possibly corresponds to TRBD2 (5 bases). Trimming removed 3 bases from V and 1 base from J, with 11 bases in between. This CDR3 has 14 residues. Germline lookup yields CDR1 SGHRS and CDR2 YFSETQ. The DNA for the CDR3 is TGCGCCAGCAGCTATAACCGGGGATCCTACGAGCAGTACTTC. The encoded protein is CASSYNRGSYEQYF.

This chain joins TRBV5-1 and TRBJ2-1; 11 bases align to TRBD2. Germline trimming cut 5 bases from V and 7 bases from J; bases unmatched to any gene: 8. Germline V gene lookup returns CDR1 SGHRS and CDR2 YFSETQ. The CDR3 covers 15 residues. CDR3 sequence reads: CASRLLAGVWNEQFF. CDR3 bases: TGCGCCAGCAGGTTACTAGCGGGGGTATGGAATGAGCAGTTCTTC.

This chain uses TRBV7-2 with TRBJ2-7; the D gene is possibly TRBD1 (6 bases). Trimming took off 1 base at V and 5 bases at J, with 9 bases between the two ends. Per germline, CDR1 SGHTA and CDR2 FQGNSA. The CDR3 spans 13 residues. CDR3 amino acids: CASSLGTDNEQYF. DNA for the CDR3: TGTGCCAGCAGCTTAGGGACAGACAACGAGCAGTACTTC.

This chain connects TRBV5-4 to TRBJ2-1; D might be TRBD2 (7 bases). V was cut by 0 bases and J by 7 bases, with 11 bases left in between. CDR3 length equals 14 residues. Germline CDR1 reads SGHNT; CDR2 reads YYREEE (reference sequence). CDR3: CASSLEGGGNEQFF. As DNA, the CDR3 is TGTGCCAGCAGCTTGGAAGGGGGGGGTAATGAGCAGTTCTTC.

This clone was seen only a few times. This chain connects TRBV11-1 to TRBJ2-1, with TRBD1 as a possible D gene (5 bases). This CDR3 has 16 residues. V was clipped by 1 base and J by 2 bases, with 12 bases between them. Germline-derived CDR1 and CDR2 are SGHAT and FQDESV (reference sequence). CDR3 bases: TGTGCCAGCAGCTTAGAGGGGCAGACAACCTACAATGAGCAGTTCTTC. Translation gives CASSLEGQTTYNEQFF. Full variable domain (remainder filled in from reference TRBV11-1 and TRBJ2-1): EAEVAQSPRYKITEKSQAVAFWCDPISGHATLYWYRQILGQGPELLVQFQDESVVDDSQLPKDRFSAERLKGVDSTLKIQPAELGDSAMYLCASSLEGQTTYNEQFFGPGTRLTVL.

This clone was seen a handful of times. The rearrangement links TRBV5-1 to TRBJ1-5; the match to TRBD1 covers 8 bases. Germline CDR1 is SGHRS and CDR2 is YFSETQ. Trimming at V came to 4 bases and at J to 2 bases, leaving 5 bases not matched to a gene. This CDR3 is 15 amino acids long. The CDR3 DNA reads TGCGCCAGCAGCACCGGACAGGGCGGCAATCAGCCCCAGCATTTT. Its protein product is CASSTGQGGNQPQHF.

In its sample, this clone was seen a few times. V and J are TRBV5-1 and TRBJ2-1; TRBD2 aligns across 10 bases. Trimming cost V 0 bases and J 6 bases; bases outside gene matches: 3. Germline CDR1 SGHRS, CDR2 YFSETQ. CDR3 size: 15 residues. The CDR3 reads CASSLEERGGNEQFF. The DNA of the CDR3 is TGCGCCAGCAGCTTGGAAGAGCGGGGGGGCAATGAGCAGTTCTTC.

This clone occurred once. This chain connects TRBV5-1 to TRBJ2-3; D remains ambiguous. The ends were cut back, 0 bases at V and 5 bases at J, with 16 bases in the middle. This CDR3 contains 16 residues. CDR1 and CDR2 from the germline V gene are SGHRS and YFSETQ. The CDR3 nucleotides are TGCGCCAGCAGCTTGGTACATCGGCTTGCGGAAGATACGCAGTATTTT. It codes for CASSLVHRLAEDTQYF.

This chain joins TRBV5-1 and TRBJ1-2, with 7 bases aligning to TRBD1. The ends lost 5 bases at V and 3 bases at J; junction bases unmatched: 4. Germline assignment: CDR1 SGHRS and CDR2 YFSETQ. The CDR3 extends over 13 amino acids. In nucleotides, the CDR3 is TGCGCCAGCAGGAGGACAGGTGACTATGGCTACACCTTC. Protein: CASRRTGDYGYTF. The full variable domain, its missing parts supplied by reference TRBV5-1 and TRBJ1-2, is KAGVTQTPRYLIKTRGQQVTLSCSPISGHRSVSWYQQTPGQGLQFLFEYFSETQRNKGNFPGRFSGRQFSNSRSEMNVSTLELGDSALYLCASRRTGDYGYTFGSGTRLTVV.

The rearrangement joins TRBV5-1 to TRBJ1-4, with D possibly TRBD1 on 5 matching bases. Deletions cut 0 bases from V and 4 bases from J, with 10 bases between. Germline V gene sequence: CDR1 SGHRS, CDR2 YFSETQ. CDR3 length equals 15 residues. CDR3 sequence: CASSLAPDSNEKLFF. The CDR3 DNA is TGCGCCAGCAGCTTGGCCCCCGACAGTAATGAAAAACTGTTTTTT.

The chain joins TRBV11-2 to TRBJ2-1; D is possibly TRBD1 (7 bases). CDR3 size: 15 residues. Trimming pared 1 base from V and 2 bases from J, leaving 9 bases between. Per germline, CDR1 SGHAT and CDR2 FQNNGV. This chain's CDR3 is CASSLAGGPYNEQFF. CDR3 nucleotide sequence: TGTGCCAGCAGCTTAGCAGGGGGGCCCTACAATGAGCAGTTCTTC.

The chain links TRBV12-3 or TRBV12-4 to TRBJ2-7, with TRBD1 identical over 7 bases. The CDR3 runs to 12 residues. Losses at the gene ends were 6 bases for V and 2 bases for J; bases not matched to a gene: 1. This CDR3 reads CASRGQTYEQYF. In DNA form, the CDR3 reads TGTGCCAGCAGGGGACAGACCTACGAGCAGTACTTC.

The rearrangement joins TRBV19 to TRBJ1-2, with TRBD1 matching over 8 bases. CDR3 length equals 15 residues. V shed 7 bases, J shed 2 bases, and the junction held 9 bases outside the gene matches. Germline V gene sequence: CDR1 LNHDA, CDR2 SQIVND (reference sequence). DNA for the CDR3: TGTGCCAGTACCTATGGGGACAGGCCCAACTATGGCTACACCTTC. This codes for CASTYGDRPNYGYTF.

The gene calls are TRBV21-1 and TRBJ1-3; TRBD1, the table's D call, was not compared with the DNA. TRBV21-1 counts as a pseudogene. The CDR3 consists of 18 residues. The CDR3 loop reads CASSLRTGEGLSGNTIYF. The DNA for the CDR3 is TGTGCCAGCAGCTTAAGGACAGGGGAGGGTCTCTCTGGAAACACCATATATTTT.

This chain links TRBV4-3 with TRBJ2-1, with 7 bases matching TRBD2. V trimming: 4 bases; J trimming: 5 bases; junction bases outside the gene matches: 5. Germline values: CDR1 LGHNA, CDR2 YSLEER. CDR3 length: 14 residues. CDR3 residues: CASSPHREDNEQFF. DNA of the CDR3: TGCGCCAGCAGCCCCCACCGGGAGGACAATGAGCAGTTCTTC.

The chain has TRBV20-1 and TRBJ1-3; D not resolved. Germline CDR1 is DFQATT and CDR2 is SNEGSKA (reference sequence). The CDR3 extends over 11 amino acids. V was cut by 4 bases and J by 2 bases, with 3 bases left in between. The CDR3 here is CSATAGNTIYF. The CDR3 region has the DNA TGCAGTGCTACGGCTGGAAACACCATATATTTT.

The V gene is TRBV6-6, the J gene TRBJ2-1; perhaps TRBD2 as D (5 bases). This CDR3 has 15 residues. Germline loops: CDR1 MNHNY, CDR2 SVGAGI (reference sequence). The V gene lost 10 bases and the J gene lost 4 bases, with 20 bases spanning the gap. The CDR3 DNA reads TGTGCCATATCCAAGCGGATTGTTACTTACAATGAGCAGTTCTTC. Amino acid sequence: CAISKRIVTYNEQFF.

The chain carries TRBV7-9 and TRBJ1-6; 7 nucleotides agree with TRBD1. Germline-derived CDR1 and CDR2 are SEHNR and FQNEAQ (reference sequence). Trimming cost V 5 bases and J 11 bases; bases outside gene matches: 18. The CDR3 runs 17 residues. CDR3 coding DNA: TGTGCCAGCAGCCCCAAGGAGGGGGCCGGCTGGGGAGCACCCCTCCACTTT. Its translation is CASSPKEGAGWGAPLHF.

The CDR3 bases are TGTGCCAGCAGCTTGCCCGGGACAGGGGAATCGGGGGAGCTGTTTTTT. It translates to CASSLPGTGESGELFF. J is TRBJ2-2 and V is TRBV7-2; TRBD1 aligns across 10 bases. The V gene's germline CDR1 is SGHTA and CDR2 FQGNSA. V gave up 3 bases and J gave up 8 bases; unmatched junction bases: 9. The CDR3 sequence is 16 residues long. The complete variable domain, with remaining parts taken from reference TRBV7-2 and TRBJ2-2, reads GAGVSQSPSNKVTEKGKDVELRCDPISGHTALYWYRQSLGQGLEFLIYFQGNSAPDKSGLPSDRFSAERTGGSVSTLTIQRTQQEDSAVYLCASSLPGTGESGELFFGEGSRLTVL.

This chain uses TRBV10-1 with TRBJ1-5; possibly TRBD1 for D (5 bases). With 0 bases removed from V and 9 bases from J, the gap between germline ends came to 12 bases. Germline lookup yields CDR1 WNHNN and CDR2 SYGVQD (reference sequence). This CDR3 spans 14 amino acids. CDR3 DNA sequence: TGCGCCAGCAGTGAGTCGTCAGTGGGGGGGCCCCAGCATTTT. Its translation: CASSESSVGGPQHF.